Listed below are T cell receptor beta chains from one sample, sequenced in a study of T cells in localized non-small cell lung cancer. Measured with immunoSEQ multiplex PCR; TCRdb has only the in-frame clones, and not every one. The sample consists of 75,000 to 80,000 clones, approximately 90% of them appearing once. This specimen was peripheral blood, taken before any cancer treatment. The source of these receptors is a woman aged 35 to 75 with stage I squamous cell lung carcinoma. The CDR3 runs from the conserved cysteine through the conserved F or W. D genes are given only for firm matches. For some rows the clone size is stated as once, few or many, or as a class when expanded; others skip it.

j_gene	d_gene	abundance	v_gene	CDR3nt	CDR3aa
TRBJ1-4	-	few	TRBV27	TGTGCCAGCAGTCGCACCCGGGACGGACAAAATGAAAAACTGTTTTTT	CASSRTRDGQNEKLFF
TRBJ1-1	TRBD1	-	TRBV5-1	TGCGCCAGCAGCTTAGAGGGACAGACTGGGTTGGCTTTCTTT	CASSLEGQTGLAFF
TRBJ1-4	TRBD1	-	TRBV30	TGTGCCTGGAGCCCAAAGGGGGACAGGGGTGAAAAACTGTTTTTT	CAWSPKGDRGEKLFF
TRBJ2-5	-	-	TRBV29-1	TGCAGCGTAGTCCGGGAAAAGGAGTACTTC	CSVVREKEYF
TRBJ1-1	-	-	TRBV9	TGTGCCAGCAGCGCCTGGGAAAAGGGGGGTAACACTGAAGCTTTCTTT	CASSAWEKGGNTEAFF
TRBJ1-2	TRBD1	-	TRBV9	TGTGCCAGCAGCCCAGGACAGGGATATGGCTACACCTTC	CASSPGQGYGYTF
TRBJ1-4	-	-	TRBV7-6	TGTGCCAGCAGCCGCGGGTCTAATGAAAAACTGTTTTTT	CASSRGSNEKLFF
TRBJ2-3	-	-	TRBV10-3	TGTGCCATCGGCGCGGGAGATACGCAGTATTTT	CAIGAGDTQYF
TRBJ2-3	TRBD2	-	TRBV11-2	TGTGCCAGCAGCCCGGGGGGAGATACGCAGTATTTT	CASSPGGDTQYF
TRBJ1-6	-	-	TRBV6-1	TGTGCCAGCAGTGAAACATCGAATTCACCCCTCCACTTT	CASSETSNSPLHF
TRBJ2-2	TRBD1	-	TRBV6-1	TGTGCCAGCAGTGACAGGACAGGTCGGGGCGCCGGGGAGCTGTTTTTT	CASSDRTGRGAGELFF
TRBJ2-3	-	-	TRBV4-1	TGCGCCAGCAGCCAAGAGCTTTCGGGCGGAAGAACAGATACGCAGTATTTT	CASSQELSGGRTDTQYF
TRBJ1-1	-	-	TRBV6-6	TGTGCCAGCAGTAGAGGGGACGGAGGCACTGAAGCTTTCTTT	CASSRGDGGTEAFF
TRBJ2-7	TRBD1	-	TRBV4-2	TGTGCCAGCAGCCCGCCCGGGACAGGGATCTACGAGCAGTACTTC	CASSPPGTGIYEQYF
TRBJ1-2	TRBD1	-	TRBV6-1	TGTGCCAGCAGGCCTGGGACAGGGAACTATGGCTACACCTTC	CASRPGTGNYGYTF
TRBJ1-2	-	-	TRBV5-1	TGCGCCAGCAGCTTGGACAGGCATGACTACACCTTC	CASSLDRHDYTF
TRBJ2-7	-	-	TRBV7-9	TGTGCCAGCAGCTTAGTCGGTATCTACGAGCAGTACTTC	CASSLVGIYEQYF
TRBJ2-7	TRBD1	-	TRBV10-2	TGCGCCAGCAGGGACAGGGCGGACGCCAACGAGCAGTACTTC	CASRDRADANEQYF
TRBJ2-6	TRBD1	-	TRBV5-1	TGCGCCAGCAGCTTGGGGGACAGCAGGGCCAACGTCCTGACTTTC	CASSLGDSRANVLTF
TRBJ1-1	-	-	TRBV11-2	TGTGCCAGCAGCTTAACGATAAGCTCGGCAGGGACGAACACTGAAGCTTTCTTT	CASSLTISSAGTNTEAFF
TRBJ1-4	-	-	TRBV5-8	TGTGCCAGCAGCAACCGGGACACGATCAATGAAAAACTGTTTTTT	CASSNRDTINEKLFF
TRBJ2-3	-	-	TRBV4-1	TGCGCCAGCAGCCAAGAGTTGGGGGATACGCAGTATTTT	CASSQELGDTQYF
TRBJ1-2	-	-	TRBV21-1	TGTGCCAGCAGCAAGACAGGGGCGCCGGGGGGAGGCTATGGCTACACCTTC	CASSKTGAPGGGYGYTF
TRBJ1-5	-	-	TRBV6-5	TGTGCCAGCAGCGCGGGGCAGGCGACAAATCAGCCCCAGCATTTT	CASSAGQATNQPQHF
TRBJ1-1	-	-	TRBV15	TGTGCCACCAGCAACGGAGGGGTTTCTGAAGCTTTCTTT	CATSNGGVSEAFF
TRBJ2-2	-	-	TRBV18	TGTGCCAGCTCACCTGGACAAGGTTTGACCGGGGAGCTGTTTTTT	CASSPGQGLTGELFF
TRBJ2-4	-	-	TRBV2	TGTGCCAGCAGTCCTGGGGACGGAACGAACTTC	CASSPGDGTNF
TRBJ1-5	-	-	TRBV9	TGTGCCAGCAGCGCTAGAGGGGCGGGACAGCCCCAGCATTTT	CASSARGAGQPQHF
TRBJ2-7	TRBD1	-	TRBV30	TGTGCCTGGAGTGTACCTGGGACAGGGGAGGACGAGCAGTACTTC	CAWSVPGTGEDEQYF
TRBJ1-3	-	-	TRBV7-9	TGTGCCAGCAGCTTTCTTTCAGGCATCAGATCTGGAAACACCATATATTTT	CASSFLSGIRSGNTIYF
TRBJ2-5	TRBD1	-	TRBV5-4	TGTGCCAGCAGCTTGGAAGCAGGGGGCGGCGCCCAGTACTTC	CASSLEAGGGAQYF
TRBJ1-1	TRBD1	-	TRBV5-4	TGTGCCAGCAGCTCCCGGACAGGGGGAAGGACTGAAGCTTTCTTT	CASSSRTGGRTEAFF
TRBJ1-1	-	-	TRBV15	TGTGCCACCAGCAGAGAGGGGCTTAGTACTGAAGCTTTCTTT	CATSREGLSTEAFF
TRBJ2-1	-	-	TRBV6-5	TGTGCCAGCAGTGAAGATCAAGGGGGGTTCTTC	CASSEDQGGFF
TRBJ2-3	-	-	TRBV11-2	TGTGCCAGCAGCTCCCCCAGAGTTTCCACAGATACGCAGTATTTT	CASSSPRVSTDTQYF
TRBJ1-2	-	-	TRBV19	TGTGCCAGTCTGGAGGCGCCGACAGCATATGGCTACACCTTC	CASLEAPTAYGYTF
TRBJ2-2	-	-	TRBV6-1	TGTGCCAGCAGAGCCAACTATGGGGAGCTGTTTTTT	CASRANYGELFF
TRBJ1-1	-	-	TRBV27	TGTGCCAGCAGTTTAACACGGACAGTGAACACTGAAGCTTTCTTT	CASSLTRTVNTEAFF
TRBJ2-5	-	-	TRBV5-6	TGTGCCAGCAGCTTGGAAGAGACCCAGTACTTC	CASSLEETQYF
TRBJ1-2	TRBD1	-	TRBV7-3	TGTGCCAGCAGCCGGACCGGGACAGGGGACGGCTACACCTTC	CASSRTGTGDGYTF
TRBJ2-3	TRBD2	-	TRBV2	TGTGCCAGCAGGGGACTAGCCAGTGGGGTAGATACGCAGTATTTT	CASRGLASGVDTQYF
TRBJ2-1	-	-	TRBV19	TGTGCCAGTAGTATAGAACTAAGGGTGGCTGAGCAGTTCTTC	CASSIELRVAEQFF
TRBJ2-2	TRBD2	-	TRBV30	TGTGCCTGGAAGCCGGGGGGGAACACCGGGGAGCTGTTTTTT	CAWKPGGNTGELFF
TRBJ1-2	-	-	TRBV14	TGTGCCAGCAGCCAAGACAGGGGCTATGGCTACACCTTC	CASSQDRGYGYTF
TRBJ1-6	-	once	TRBV11-2	TGTGCCAGCAGCTTAGGAGATAATAATTCACCCCTCCACTTT	CASSLGDNNSPLHF
TRBJ1-2	-	-	TRBV6-1	TGTGCCAGCAGTGAATCCCCCCGACAGGCCGGCTACACCTTC	CASSESPRQAGYTF
TRBJ1-1	-	-	TRBV9	TGTGCCAGCAGCTTAAACCCGGGACGGAACACTGAAGCTTTCTTT	CASSLNPGRNTEAFF
TRBJ1-5	-	-	TRBV30	TGTGCCTACCAGAGAAGCGATCAGCCCCAGCATTTT	CAYQRSDQPQHF
TRBJ2-7	-	-	TRBV4-2	TGTGCCAGCAGCCAAGTGACGGGGCCGGCCGAGCAGTACTTC	CASSQVTGPAEQYF
TRBJ1-6	-	-	TRBV2	TGTGCCAGCAGTCCCGGGTCGGGGTGGGATTCACCCCTCCACTTT	CASSPGSGWDSPLHF
TRBJ2-3	-	-	TRBV5-1	TGCGCCAGCAGCTTGGCTGCAGAAGGGGATACGCAGTATTTT	CASSLAAEGDTQYF
TRBJ2-5	TRBD1	-	TRBV5-4	TGTGCCAGCAGCTTGCAGGGGGAAGAGACCCAGTACTTC	CASSLQGEETQYF
TRBJ1-1	-	once	TRBV6-1	TGTGCCAGCAGTAAACCGGACAGACTGAACACTGAAGCTTTCTTT	CASSKPDRLNTEAFF